Listed below are T cell receptor beta chains from one sample, sequenced in a study of early T cells in non-severe SARS-CoV-2 infection. Using its own MiXCR run on the 5' RACE reads, TCRdb lists one record per CDR3 protein. Found here are under 50,000 distinct CDR3 sequences, approximately 4.1% of them singletons; the top ten hold 5% to 6.5%. Sequences were obtained from whole blood. The receptors shown here come from an adult who was a healthcare worker with PCR-confirmed SARS-CoV-2 infection or an uninfected control (not recorded which). CDR3s include the opening cysteine and the closing phenylalanine or tryptophan. D genes are given only for firm matches. Size tells how often a clone was seen (once, few, many) or the class of an expanded clone, and some rows leave it out.

-	TRBD2	TRBV7-2	TRBJ2-3	17	TGTGCCAGCAGCCAACCCAGCGGGGGGGTTAGCACAGATACGCAGTATTTT	CASSQPSGGVSTDTQYF
-	-	TRBV6-2/TRBV6-3	TRBJ2-3	19	TGTGCCAGCAGTTACTCCCCCACCCGGCTCTTGGGGTCCACAGATACGCAGTATTTT	CASSYSPTRLLGSTDTQYF
many	TRBD1	TRBV27	TRBJ1-4	13	TGTGCCAGCAGTTCCATCAGGGGGCGGGAACTGTTTTTT	CASSSIRGRELFF
many	-	TRBV5-1	TRBJ2-1	15	TGCGCCAGCAGCTTCCAGGGGAACAGGTACAATGAGCAGTTCTTC	CASSFQGNRYNEQFF
few	-	TRBV13	TRBJ2-1	14	TGTGCCAGCAGCTACTTACAGAGAAACAATGAGCAGTTCTTC	CASSYLQRNNEQFF
many	TRBD1	TRBV27	TRBJ1-1	15	TGTGCCAGCAGCTCTAACGGACAGGCCCACACTGAAGCTTTCTTT	CASSSNGQAHTEAFF
many	-	TRBV20-1	TRBJ2-3	13	TGCAGTGCTAGAGGTTACACCGGGACTGGGTTATATTTT	CSARGYTGTGLYF
-	-	TRBV15	TRBJ2-5	13	TGTGCCACCAGTCCAGCGAGACAAGAGACCCAGTACTTC	CATSPARQETQYF
many	-	TRBV7-9	TRBJ1-3	17	TGTGCCAGCCCTCCAACCGGGCAGGCGCCCTCAGGAAACACCATATATTTT	CASPPTGQAPSGNTIYF
many	-	TRBV29-1	TRBJ2-1	12	TGCAGCGTTGGAATAGGGGCCAATGAGCAGTTCTTC	CSVGIGANEQFF
many	TRBD2	TRBV7-3	TRBJ2-7	15	TGTGCCAGCAGCTTAGTTGCTAGCGGGAGGGACGAGCAGTACTTC	CASSLVASGRDEQYF
many	-	TRBV9	TRBJ2-1	15	TGTGCCAGCAGCGTAGAGGGAGTGGGCTACAATGAGCAGTTCTTC	CASSVEGVGYNEQFF
many	-	TRBV5-1	TRBJ1-5	13	TGCGCCAGCAGCTTGGAGGTGGGCCAACCCCAGCATTTT	CASSLEVGQPQHF
many	-	TRBV10-1	TRBJ2-7	12	TGCGCCAGTGGACAGAGCTCCTACGAGCAGTACTTC	CASGQSSYEQYF
many	-	TRBV29-1	TRBJ2-2	14	TGCAGCGTCCGCGAGTGGGTTTTGGAAGGGGAGCTGTTTTTT	CSVREWVLEGELFF
many	TRBD1	TRBV19	TRBJ2-3	17	TGTGCCAGTAGTAAAGGACCGGGACAGGGTAGCACAGATACGCAGTATTTT	CASSKGPGQGSTDTQYF
many	-	TRBV21-1	TRBJ1-4	15	TGTGCCAGCAGCAAAGGGCCCTCCCGGGATGAAAAACTGTTTTTT	CASSKGPSRDEKLFF
many	-	TRBV21-1	TRBJ1-6	19	TGTGCCAGCAGCAAATCCGGGCAGGGGGCGAATAATTATAATTCACCCCTCCACTTT	CASSKSGQGANNYNSPLHF
few	-	TRBV7-9	TRBJ1-5	12	TGTGCCAGCAGCTTGGGCAATCAGCCCCAGCATTTT	CASSLGNQPQHF
many	-	TRBV29-1	TRBJ2-7	13	TGCAGCGTTGAGTCCGGGGCCTCCTACGAGCAGTACTTC	CSVESGASYEQYF
many	-	TRBV5-1	TRBJ1-5	16	TGCGCCAGCAGCTTGTCAGGCAATTTAGGGGATCAGCCCCAGCATTTT	CASSLSGNLGDQPQHF
many	-	TRBV7-9	TRBJ1-4	13	TGTGCCAGCAGCTTGGGGAGGGATGAAAAACTGTTTTTT	CASSLGRDEKLFF
-	TRBD2	TRBV6-2/TRBV6-3	TRBJ2-2	15	TGTGCCAGCAGTCCTAGCGGACTACACACCGGGGAGCTGTTTTTT	CASSPSGLHTGELFF
many	-	TRBV5-6	TRBJ2-3	13	TGTGCCAGCAGCTTGCAAAGCACAGATACGCAGTATTTT	CASSLQSTDTQYF
many	TRBD2	TRBV7-9	TRBJ2-3	13	TGTGCCAGCACTGAGCGGGGTCTGGATACGCAGTATTTT	CASTERGLDTQYF
many	-	TRBV10-1	TRBJ1-1	14	TGCGCCAGCAGTGAGTCCGGGGACGCCACTGAAGCTTTCTTT	CASSESGDATEAFF